The next 19 T cell receptor beta chains were all read from a single sample in a study of shared clonotypes between healthy human individuals. Measured with immunoSEQ multiplex PCR; TCRdb has only the in-frame clones, and not every one. The table shows 2,500,000 or so clones, with approximately 90% occurring only once. The specimen sequenced was naive CD4+ T cells sorted from blood. Indicated subset: CD45RA+ positively selected. Receptor source: a man between 18 and 35 years old in good health.

V gene TRBV2 combines with J gene TRBJ2-7; D gene uncertain. This CDR3 is built from 16 residues. Germline V gene sequence: CDR1 SNHLY, CDR2 FYNNEI. V lost 3 bases, J lost 1 base, and 16 bases lay in between. The CDR3 reads CASSDEVAVLSYEQYF. The CDR3 DNA reads TGTGCCAGCAGTGATGAGGTTGCCGTCTTGTCCTACGAGCAGTACTTC.

The chain employs TRBV6-5 and TRBJ1-2, with 7 bases identical to TRBD1. Trimming cost V 0 bases and J 8 bases; bases outside gene matches: 9. Per the germline V gene, CDR1 is MNHEY and CDR2 is SVGAGI. This CDR3 is 15 amino acids long. This CDR3 reads CASSYSQGGPLGYTF. The CDR3 nucleotides read TGTGCCAGCAGTTACTCGCAGGGGGGTCCCTTGGGCTACACCTTC.

A single count supports this clone. The rearrangement joins TRBV30 to TRBJ2-4; 8 bases align to TRBD2. This CDR3 region has 16 residues. CDR1 and CDR2 from the germline V gene are GTSNPN and SVGIG (reference sequence). V was clipped by 0 bases and J by 0 bases; unmatched bases: 4. CDR3 amino acids: CAWSVPSGGAKNIQYF. CDR3 sequence (DNA): TGTGCCTGGAGTGTACCCAGCGGGGGAGCCAAAAACATTCAGTACTTC.

The chain employs TRBV5-4 and TRBJ2-7; tentatively, D is TRBD1 or TRBD2 (5 bases each). With 4 bases removed from V and 1 base from J, the gap between germline ends came to 12 bases. Germline CDR1 and CDR2: SGHNT and YYREEE (reference sequence). The CDR3 length is 14 residues. The CDR3: CASSPSWGSYEQYF. In DNA, the CDR3 is TGTGCCAGCAGCCCTTCCTGGGGGTCCTACGAGCAGTACTTC.

The chain recombines TRBV2 with TRBJ2-7; no clear D gene. V dropped 3 bases and J dropped 0 bases, with 12 bases sitting between them. CDR1 SNHLY and CDR2 FYNNEI come from the germline V gene. This CDR3 spans 15 amino acids. CDR3 region: CASSETRVVSYEQYF. The CDR3 DNA reads TGTGCCAGCAGTGAGACTCGGGTAGTCTCCTACGAGCAGTACTTC.

This chain joins TRBV19 and TRBJ2-5, with unresolved D. The CDR3 runs to 11 residues. Per the germline V gene, CDR1 is LNHDA and CDR2 is SQIVND (reference sequence). V was shortened by 4 bases and J by 3 bases, with 3 bases between the two germline ends. CDR3 residues: CASSREETQYF. The CDR3 DNA is TGTGCCAGTAGTAGGGAAGAGACCCAGTACTTC.

A remark on this clone: Other nucleotide sequences in the sample specify the same CDR3. The chain combines TRBV20-1 with TRBJ2-7, with D possibly TRBD1 on 6 matching bases. This CDR3 comprises 11 residues. Trimming stripped 6 bases from V and 3 bases from J, with 9 bases between. Looked up from germline, CDR1 is DFQATT and CDR2 is SNEGSKA (reference sequence). The CDR3 region is CSALTGYEQYF. The CDR3 nucleotides are TGCAGTGCCCTGACAGGCTACGAGCAGTACTTC.

The rearrangement joins TRBV12-5 to TRBJ1-1; D unclear. Between the trimmed V and J ends, which lost 0 bases and 5 bases, there was a span of 10 bases. Per the germline V gene, CDR1 is LGHNT and CDR2 is FRNRAP. The length of the CDR3 is 14 residues. The CDR3 protein is CASGLVWKGTEAFF. Written as DNA, the CDR3 is TGTGCTAGTGGTTTGGTCTGGAAGGGAACTGAAGCTTTCTTT.

This clone was counted only a few times. The chain recombines TRBV29-1 with TRBJ1-5; a weak D match, TRBD1 (5 bases). Trimming shortened V by 5 bases and J by 3 bases, and 11 bases separated the two germline ends. The CDR3 sequence is 13 residues long. Germline CDR1 is SQVTM and CDR2 is ANQGSEA. CDR3 DNA sequence: TGCAGCGTTCTGACAGTAAACAATCAGCCCCAGCATTTT. Translated: CSVLTVNNQPQHF.

CDR3 protein: CASSVGGGLADTQYF. The CDR3 bases are TGTGCCAGCAGCGTCGGAGGGGGCCTCGCAGATACGCAGTATTTT. The rearrangement uses TRBV9 and TRBJ2-3; tentatively, D is TRBD1 (7 bases). CDR1 and CDR2 (germline): SGDLS, YYNGEE. CDR3 length: 15 amino acids. Trimming left V 2 bases short and J 4 bases short, with 14 bases between.

This chain links TRBV28 with TRBJ2-3; 9 positions match TRBD2. The length of the CDR3 is 14 residues. Germline CDR1 is MDHEN and CDR2 is SYDVKM. V lost 6 bases to trimming and J lost 2 bases; unmatched junction nucleotides: 3. CDR3 amino acids: CASRGLAITDTQYF. For the CDR3, the DNA is TGTGCCAGCAGGGGACTAGCTATCACAGATACGCAGTATTTT. Full variable domain (rest looked up from reference TRBV28 and TRBJ2-3): DVKVTQSSRYLVKRTGEKVFLECVQDMDHENMFWYRQDPGLGLRLIYFSYDVKMKEKGDIPEGYSVSREKKERFSLILESASTNQTSMYLCASRGLAITDTQYFGPGTRLTVL.

The chain combines TRBV5-4 with TRBJ2-7; D uncertain. V was clipped by 0 bases and J by 0 bases, with 16 bases between them. Germline lookup yields CDR1 SGHNT and CDR2 YYREEE (reference sequence). This CDR3 is built from 17 residues. The CDR3: CASSLGTDAEFSYEQYF. As DNA, the CDR3 is TGTGCCAGCAGCTTGGGGACGGACGCTGAATTCTCCTACGAGCAGTACTTC.

The CDR3 region has the DNA TGTGCCAGCAGTGAACGTAAACGCAGGGGGACAGATACGCAGTATTTT. It yields the protein CASSERKRRGTDTQYF. This chain links TRBV6-1 with TRBJ2-3, with 7 bases fitting TRBD1. CDR1 is MNHNS, CDR2 SASEGT, per germline. The junction had 8 bases not matched to a gene; V was cut back by 2 bases and J by 3 bases. This CDR3 has 16 residues.

This rearrangement joins TRBV7-9 to TRBJ2-7; the match to TRBD1 covers 10 bases. Germline CDR1 is SEHNR and CDR2 is FQNEAQ (reference sequence). This CDR3 comprises 14 residues. With V trimmed by 7 bases and J by 5 bases, 8 bases remained unmatched. The CDR3 region has the DNA TGTGCCAGCAACTCCGGGACAGGGGAGCACGAGCAGTACTTC. This gives the protein CASNSGTGEHEQYF.

V is TRBV6-1 and J is TRBJ1-3; no definite D call. The CDR3 consists of 14 residues. V was clipped by 2 bases and J by 0 bases, with 5 bases between them. Germline CDR1 MNHNS, CDR2 SASEGT. This CDR3 is CASSEYFSGNTIYF. The CDR3 nucleotides are TGTGCCAGCAGTGAATATTTCTCTGGAAACACCATATATTTT.

The chain uses TRBV27 and TRBJ2-2; possibly TRBD1 for D (5 bases). V was trimmed by 7 bases and J by 1 base, leaving 13 bases between them. Looked up from germline, CDR1 is MNHEY and CDR2 is SMNVEV (reference sequence). The CDR3 runs to 15 residues. The CDR3 here is CASTPRTQNTGELFF. DNA of the CDR3: TGTGCCAGCACCCCCCGGACACAGAACACCGGGGAGCTGTTTTTT.

The CDR3 nucleotides read TGTGCCATCAGAGGGCAGGGCACTGAAGCTTTCTTT. Its translation is CAIRGQGTEAFF. The chain is built from TRBV10-3 and TRBJ1-1; possible D gene TRBD1, 5 bases. The CDR3 sequence is 12 residues long. V lost 6 bases and J 4 bases, leaving 9 bases between the germline ends. CDR1 and CDR2 (germline): ENHRY, SYGVKD.

This clone was detected only once. The chain recombines TRBV5-1 with TRBJ1-1, with unresolved D. In germline, CDR1 is SGHRS, CDR2 YFSETQ. The CDR3 runs to 14 residues. Trimming shortened V by 0 bases and J by 12 bases, and 18 bases separated the two germline ends. CDR3 sequence reads: CASSLGDIPLITFF. CDR3 DNA: TGCGCCAGCAGCTTGGGAGACATCCCTTTGATAACTTTCTTT.

The chain links TRBV10-3 to TRBJ2-5; D might be TRBD2 (5 bases). CDR1 is ENHRY and CDR2 is SYGVKD in the germline V gene. The CDR3 has 15 residues. Trimming shortened V by 0 bases and J by 1 base, and 9 bases separated the two germline ends. CDR3 residues: CAISESTGIQETQYF. For the CDR3, the DNA is TGTGCCATCAGTGAGTCGACGGGGATCCAAGAGACCCAGTACTTC.